The subject of this entry is one T cell receptor (beta chain). The antigen remains undetermined. Treatment described: roughly 10-day PBMC culture with coronavirus spike peptide pools or control peptides (ViraFEST assay). The record originates from a study of vaccination and CD4 T cells after COVID-19. Sequencing of the DNA from cultured CD4+ T cells was carried out with the Oncomine TCR Beta short-read assay. TCRdb re-called the PCR reads through MiXCR, storing one row per CDR3 protein. This sample has approximately 12,000 distinct CDR3 sequences, with approximately 57% found just once. Germline V CDR1 and CDR2: MNHNS, SASEGT. The CDR3 sequence is 12 residues long. The V end was cut by 6 bases, the J end by 6 bases, with 8 bases between.

The sample comprised CD4+ T cells from blood, cultured in vitro. The V gene is TRBV6-1, the J gene TRBJ2-2; D not resolved. This receptor was taken from a human donor who had recovered from COVID-19. The DNA for the CDR3 is TGTGCCAGCAGAACATACGCCGGGGAGCTGTTTTTT. Amino acid sequence: CASRTYAGELFF.